This entry lists 13 T cell receptor beta chains sequenced from one sample in a study of T cells after yellow fever vaccination. Via MiXCR, TCRdb re-called the 5' RACE reads, giving one row per CDR3 protein. The sample has hundreds of thousands of distinct CDR3 sequences, 7.5% to 9.5% seen once. The sample was CD4+ T cells sorted from PBMCs, taken 5 days after the yellow fever booster vaccination. The source is a young man who received the YFV17D yellow fever vaccine.

This clonotype came up once. The genes are TRBV5-1 and TRBJ2-5; no clear D. Germline V gene data show CDR1 as SGHRS and CDR2 as YFSETQ. This CDR3 spans 14 amino acids. The ends were cut back, 4 bases at V and 3 bases at J, with 13 bases in the middle. DNA for the CDR3: TGCGCCAGCAGCCCCGGTGAGGTCAAAGAGACCCAGTACTTC. Translating gives CASSPGEVKETQYF.

This clonotype was counted only a few times. The chain employs TRBV6-5 and TRBJ2-7; no definite D call. Trimming pared 7 bases from V and 0 bases from J, leaving 7 bases between. CDR3 size: 12 residues. Germline V gives CDR1 MNHEY, CDR2 SVGAGI. Here the CDR3 reads CASTASSYEQYF. Written as DNA, the CDR3 is TGTGCCAGCACCGCATCCTCCTACGAGCAGTACTTC.

This clonotype has more than one count but fewer than ten. The chain joins TRBV20-1 to TRBJ1-2; D is unresolved. V gave up 3 bases and J gave up 0 bases, with 5 bases separating them. This CDR3 is built from 12 residues. From germline, CDR1 is DFQATT and CDR2 SNEGSKA (reference sequence). CDR3 sequence reads: CSASRTNYGYTF. For the CDR3, the DNA is TGCAGTGCTAGTAGGACTAACTATGGCTACACCTTC.

This clonotype turned up a few times. The chain couples TRBV3-2 to TRBJ2-5; TRBD2 reflects the table's D call only, with no check against the DNA. TRBV3-2 is a known pseudogene. The CDR3 length is 19 residues. CDR3 nucleotide sequence: TGTGCCAGCAGCCAAGACCCCGTAGGGTGTGCGGGGGGTGTAGAGACCCAGTACTTC. Translated, it gives CASSQDPVGCAGGVETQYF.

This clonotype was observed at least ten times. The chain recombines TRBV7-2 with TRBJ1-2, with D uncertain. Trimming took 5 bases from V and 6 from J, leaving 13 bases between them. CDR1 is SGHTA, CDR2 FQGNSA, per germline. The CDR3 consists of 13 residues. The CDR3 loop reads CASSNGRVDGYTF. In nucleotides, the CDR3 is TGTGCCAGCAGCAATGGAAGAGTCGATGGCTACACCTTC.

The rearrangement joins TRBV6-5 to TRBJ2-2; a weak D match, TRBD1 (7 bases). The germline V and J ends were trimmed by 2 bases and 3 bases, with 13 bases remaining between them. This CDR3 spans 16 amino acids. CDR1 MNHEY and CDR2 SVGAGI come from the germline V gene. DNA of the CDR3: TGTGCCAGCAGTTACGGAGGGGGCGCGGACACCGGGGAGCTGTTTTTT. Amino acids: CASSYGGGADTGELFF.

This clonotype came up a few times. The V call is TRBV4-2, the J call TRBJ2-5; 10 bases match TRBD2. Per germline, CDR1 LGHNA and CDR2 YNFKEQ. The length of the CDR3 is 17 residues. After removal of 4 bases from V and 5 bases from J, the junction contained 13 bases not matched to a gene. Written as DNA, the CDR3 is TGTGCCAGCAGCCGAGACGGTTCTAGCGGGGGTTATGAGACCCAGTACTTC. Translated, it gives CASSRDGSSGGYETQYF.

The genes are TRBV10-3 and TRBJ1-5; D is uncertain. Trimming stripped 2 bases from V and 4 bases from J, with 6 bases between. In germline, CDR1 is ENHRY, CDR2 SYGVKD. This CDR3 is 13 amino acids long. CDR3 DNA sequence: TGTGCCATCAGTGAGCCGGTTAATCAGCCCCAGCATTTT. Protein product: CAISEPVNQPQHF.

This clonotype was found a few times. The CDR3 reads CASSKTEDYGYTF. CDR3 nucleotide sequence: TGTGCCAGCAGTAAGACAGAGGACTATGGCTACACCTTC. V usage is TRBV6-5 and J usage is TRBJ1-2, with D possibly TRBD1 on 5 matching bases. Per the germline V gene, CDR1 is MNHEY and CDR2 is SVGAGI. The CDR3 length is 13 residues. Trimming took 5 bases from V and 3 from J, leaving 10 bases between them.

The chain has TRBV2 and TRBJ1-6, with 8 positions matching TRBD1. Germline V gene sequence: CDR1 SNHLY, CDR2 FYNNEI. This CDR3 spans 17 amino acids. V gave up 3 bases and J gave up 6 bases; unmatched junction bases: 10. The CDR3 loop reads CASSDNGQGARNSPLHF. CDR3 in DNA: TGTGCCAGCAGTGACAATGGACAGGGCGCACGTAATTCACCCCTCCACTTT.

This clonotype was seen a few times. In nucleotides, the CDR3 is TGCAGCGTTGAAGATTTTGCACAGAACACTGAAGCTTTCTTT. This gives the protein CSVEDFAQNTEAFF. This chain joins TRBV29-1 and TRBJ1-1; the D is unclear. Per the germline V gene, CDR1 is SQVTM and CDR2 is ANQGSEA. V was trimmed by 0 bases and J by 1 base, leaving 9 bases between them. The CDR3 has 14 amino acids. Looking up the rest from reference TRBV29-1 and TRBJ1-1 gives the full variable domain: SAVISQKPSRDICQRGTSLTIQCQVDSQVTMMFWYRQQPGQSLTLIATANQGSEATYESGFVIDKFPISRPNLTFSTLTVSNMSPEDSSIYLCSVEDFAQNTEAFFGQGTRLTVV.

Many counts were recorded for this clonotype. V gene TRBV20-1 combines with J gene TRBJ1-5; D possibly corresponds to TRBD1 (5 bases). There are 12 residues in the CDR3. CDR1 is DFQATT and CDR2 is SNEGSKA in the germline V gene (reference sequence). Trimming shortened V by 6 bases and J by 12 bases, and 18 bases separated the two germline ends. The chain's CDR3 is CSARGQNPSQHF. Here the CDR3 DNA reads TGCAGTGCCCGCGGACAAAATCCCAGCCAGCATTTT.

This clonotype was seen a few times. CDR3 DNA: TGCGCCAGCAGCTGGACGGGGCTACAGTACAATGAGCAGTTCTTC. The encoded protein is CASSWTGLQYNEQFF. The chain combines TRBV5-1 with TRBJ2-1; either TRBD1 or TRBD2 may supply D (5 bases each). This CDR3 spans 15 amino acids. Trimming removed 3 bases from V and 4 bases from J, with 14 bases in between. Germline lookup yields CDR1 SGHRS and CDR2 YFSETQ.